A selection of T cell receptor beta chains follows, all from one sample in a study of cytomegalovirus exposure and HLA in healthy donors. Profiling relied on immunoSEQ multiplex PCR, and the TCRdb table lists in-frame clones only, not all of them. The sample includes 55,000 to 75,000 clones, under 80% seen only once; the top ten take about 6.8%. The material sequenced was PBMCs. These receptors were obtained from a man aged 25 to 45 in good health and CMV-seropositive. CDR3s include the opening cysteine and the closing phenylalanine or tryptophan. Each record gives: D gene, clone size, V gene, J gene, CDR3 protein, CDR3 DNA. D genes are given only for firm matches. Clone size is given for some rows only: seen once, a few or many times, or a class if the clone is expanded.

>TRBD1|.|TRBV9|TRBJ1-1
CASSVRDRDNTEAFF
TGTGCCAGCAGCGTCCGGGACAGGGATAACACTGAAGCTTTCTTT
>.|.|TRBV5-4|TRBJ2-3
CASSLTSTDTQYF
TGTGCCAGCAGCTTGACTAGTACAGATACGCAGTATTTT
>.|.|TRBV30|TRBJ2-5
CAWSTRGQETQYF
TGTGCCTGGAGTACCAGGGGCCAAGAGACCCAGTACTTC
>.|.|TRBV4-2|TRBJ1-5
CASSQGQGRVDQPQHF
TGTGCCAGCAGCCAAGGTCAGGGGCGGGTAGATCAGCCCCAGCATTTT
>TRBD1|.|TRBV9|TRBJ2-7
CASSVGDSHYEQYF
TGTGCCAGCAGCGTAGGGGACAGCCACTACGAGCAGTACTTC
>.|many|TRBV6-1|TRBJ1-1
CASSGETVVAFF
TGTGCCAGCAGTGGGGAGACCGTCGTAGCTTTCTTT
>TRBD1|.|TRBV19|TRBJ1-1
CASRTDRVFEAFF
TGTGCCAGTAGAACTGACAGGGTCTTCGAAGCTTTCTTT
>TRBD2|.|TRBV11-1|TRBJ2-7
CASSRSSGGAGYEQHF
TGTGCCAGCAGCCGCTCAAGCGGGGGGGCAGGATACGAGCAGCACTTC
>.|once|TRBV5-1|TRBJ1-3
CASSSGRGISGNTIYF
TGCGCCAGCAGCTCCGGGAGGGGGATCTCTGGAAACACCATATATTTT
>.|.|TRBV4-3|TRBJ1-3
CASSQVIDLGDTIYF
TGCGCCAGCAGCCAAGTCATTGATCTAGGGGACACCATATATTTT
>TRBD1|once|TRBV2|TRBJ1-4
CASRSDRVLDEKLFF
TGTGCCAGCAGGTCGGACAGGGTTTTGGATGAAAAACTGTTTTTT
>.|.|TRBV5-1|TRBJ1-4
CASSYRGIEKLFF
TGCGCCAGCAGCTACCGGGGTATTGAAAAACTGTTTTTT
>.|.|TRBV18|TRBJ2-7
CASSPPVGSSYEQYF
TGTGCCAGCTCACCCCCGGTGGGGAGCTCCTACGAGCAGTACTTC
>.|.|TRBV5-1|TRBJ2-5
CASSPSGQGGRETQYF
TGCGCCAGCAGCCCCTCGGGCCAGGGGGGTAGGGAGACCCAGTACTTC
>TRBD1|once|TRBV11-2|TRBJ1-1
CASSRYGTGRNTEAFF
TGTGCCAGCAGCCGATACGGGACAGGGAGGAACACTGAAGCTTTCTTT
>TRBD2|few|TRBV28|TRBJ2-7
CASSLSPGGAYEQYF
TGTGCCAGCAGTTTATCGCCGGGGGGGGCCTACGAGCAGTACTTC
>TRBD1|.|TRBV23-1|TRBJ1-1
CASSQSGGTGSTEAFF
TGCGCCAGCAGTCAATCGGGCGGGACAGGGAGTACTGAAGCTTTCTTT
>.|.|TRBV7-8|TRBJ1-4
CASSSAQAFNEKLFF
TGTGCCAGCAGCTCCGCACAGGCCTTTAATGAAAAACTGTTTTTT
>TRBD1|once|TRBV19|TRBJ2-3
CASSIGARGLTDTQYF
TGTGCCAGTAGTATAGGAGCCAGGGGGCTTACAGATACGCAGTATTTT
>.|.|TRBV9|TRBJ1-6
CASSVVGHSTPLHF
TGTGCCAGCAGCGTAGTGGGGCACTCCACACCCCTCCACTTT
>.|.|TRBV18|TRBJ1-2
CASSPPSGDYGYTF
TGTGCCAGCTCACCACCCTCGGGGGACTATGGCTACACCTTC
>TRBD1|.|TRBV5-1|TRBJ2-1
CASSPHRGNEQFF
TGCGCCAGCAGCCCCCACAGGGGGAATGAGCAGTTCTTC
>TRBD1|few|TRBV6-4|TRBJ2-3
CASSDGQGADTQYF
TGTGCCAGCAGTGACGGACAGGGGGCAGATACGCAGTATTTT
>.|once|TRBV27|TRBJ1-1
CASSLGGPMNTEAFF
TGTGCCAGCAGTCTGGGGGGGCCCATGAACACTGAAGCTTTCTTT
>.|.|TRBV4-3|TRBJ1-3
CASSQDFVVSGNTIYF
TGCGCCAGCAGCCAAGATTTCGTAGTCTCTGGAAACACCATATATTTT
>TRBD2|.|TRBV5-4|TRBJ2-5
CASSLMAGGLPVQETQYF
TGTGCCAGCAGCTTAATGGCGGGGGGCCTACCTGTTCAAGAGACCCAGTACTTC
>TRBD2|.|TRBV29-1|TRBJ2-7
CSVGGGLAGEQYF
TGCAGCGTTGGGGGGGGCCTAGCGGGGGAGCAGTACTTC
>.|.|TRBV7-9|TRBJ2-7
CASSSPEGTYEQYF
TGTGCCAGCAGCTCCCCGGAGGGGACCTACGAGCAGTACTTC